Below, 21 T cell receptor beta chains from the same sample are listed, as sequenced in a study of blood T cells in healthy people across ages. The second PCR ran 7 to 11 cycles with a sample-barcoded 5' primer and J-beta primers. TCRdb fed the 5' RACE reads into MiXCR, producing one record per CDR3 protein. Among hundreds of thousands of distinct CDR3 sequences listed, around 38% were seen once. Sequencing was performed on blood. Receptors were obtained from a man older than 75 in good health.

As regards this clonotype: A much more abundant neighbour one base away suggests this may be a read error. The V call is TRBV4-3, the J call TRBJ2-1; D call uncertain. Germline V gives CDR1 LGHNA, CDR2 YSLEER. The CDR3 sequence is 16 residues long. The CDR3 sequence is CASGQDAGTSYNEQFF. In DNA, the CDR3 is TGCGCCAGCGGCCAAGATGCAGGAACCTCCTACAATGAGCAGTTCTTC.

The chain is built from TRBV28 and TRBJ2-1; 8 nucleotides agree with TRBD2. Germline V lookup: CDR1 MDHEN, CDR2 SYDVKM. This CDR3 contains 17 residues. V trimming: 5 bases; J trimming: 0 bases; junction bases outside the gene matches: 9. The CDR3 coding sequence is TGTGCCAGCAGTGGGCTAGCGGGCAAAATCTCCTACAATGAGCAGTTCTTC. This codes for CASSGLAGKISYNEQFF. Combining the CDR3 with reference TRBV28 and TRBJ2-1 gives the whole variable domain DVKVTQSSRYLVKRTGEKVFLECVQDMDHENMFWYRQDPGLGLRLIYFSYDVKMKEKGDIPEGYSVSREKKERFSLILESASTNQTSMYLCASSGLAGKISYNEQFFGPGTRLTVL.

The chain joins TRBV10-2 to TRBJ2-1, with 10 bases matching TRBD1. The J call is doubtful: the DNA matches TRBJ2-7 better. The CDR3 is 16 amino acids. Germline assignment: CDR1 WSHSY and CDR2 SAAADI. The CDR3 spells CASSTRDRGSYNEQYF. The CDR3 DNA reads as TGCGCCAGCAGCACACGGGACAGGGGCTCCTACAATGAGCAGTACTTC.

Of note for this clonotype: One end of the junction fails to match germline, which may point to a read error. J is TRBJ1-6 and V is TRBV3-1; the D gene is possibly TRBD1 (6 bases). Per the germline V gene, CDR1 is LGHDT and CDR2 is YNNKEL (reference sequence). The length of the CDR3 is 16 residues. CDR3 nucleotide sequence: TGTGCCAGCAGCGGGGGTATACAGGGTCGGTATTCATCCCTCCACTTT. Residues: CASSGGIQGRYSSLHF. The complete variable domain, with remaining parts taken from reference TRBV3-1 and TRBJ1-6, reads DTAVSQTPKYLVTQMGNDKSIKCEQNLGHDTMYWYKQDSKKFLKIMFSYNNKELIINETVPNRFSPKSPDKAHLNLHINSLELGDSAVYFCASSGGIQGRYSSLHFGNGTRLTVT.

This chain connects TRBV28 to TRBJ2-1; unclear D gene. The germline gives CDR1 MDHEN, CDR2 SYDVKM. Trimming shortened V by 5 bases and J by 4 bases, and 12 bases separated the two germline ends. The CDR3 sequence is 14 residues long. This chain's CDR3 is CASSRLSNYNEQFF. CDR3 nucleotide sequence: TGTGCCAGCAGTCGGCTCAGCAATTACAATGAGCAGTTCTTC.

The V gene is TRBV2, the J gene TRBJ1-1; tentative D call: TRBD1 (5 bases). There are 13 residues in the CDR3. Deletions cut 6 bases from V and 5 bases from J, with 13 bases between. The germline CDR1 and CDR2 sequences are SNHLY and FYNNEI. CDR3 region: CASRGGRETEAFF. The CDR3 DNA is TGTGCCAGCAGGGGTGGCAGGGAAACTGAAGCTTTCTTT.

Regarding this clonotype: The junction departs from germline at one end; a sequencing error may be responsible. CDR3 nucleotide sequence: TGTGCCAGCAGTTTATTCTCTGTCAGGGAAGGCAATGGGCAGTTCTTC. It codes for CASSLFSVREGNGQFF. J is TRBJ2-1 and V is TRBV28; the D gene is possibly TRBD1 (5 bases). The CDR3 is made up of 16 amino acids. Germline V gene sequence: CDR1 MDHEN, CDR2 SYDVKM.

A few counts support this clonotype. The chain has TRBV7-2 and TRBJ2-1, with unresolved D. This CDR3 region has 13 residues. Deletions cut 4 bases from V and 10 bases from J, with 14 bases between. Germline V lookup: CDR1 SGHTA, CDR2 FQGNSA. The DNA for the CDR3 is TGTGCCAGCAGCTCGACTCCCGCCCGGGAGCAGTTCTTC. Translated: CASSSTPAREQFF.

This clonotype came up once. A much bigger clone sits one base away, suggesting this may be a read error. This chain links TRBV6-1 with TRBJ2-3, with a weak D call TRBD2 (6 bases). Trimming took off 4 bases at V and 4 bases at J, with 15 bases between the two ends. The germline CDR1 and CDR2 sequences are MNHNS and SASEGT. The CDR3 length is 15 residues. CDR3 loop: CASSGAGGSPDTQYF. CDR3 coding DNA: TGTGCCAGCAGTGGAGCTGGGGGGAGCCCAGATACGCAGTATTTT.

The chain has TRBV29-1 and TRBJ1-2; TRBD1 matches at 7 bases. The CDR3 contains 16 residues. The V segment lost 4 bases and the J segment 0 bases; nucleotides outside the gene matches: 11. Looked up from germline, CDR1 is SQVTM and CDR2 is ANQGSEA. CDR3 region: CSVGGSDRTPNYGYTF. DNA of the CDR3: TGCAGCGTTGGGGGCTCGGACAGGACACCTAACTATGGCTACACCTTC.

Turning to this clonotype: The junction differs from germline at one of its ends, possibly a read error. The chain uses TRBV20-1 and TRBJ1-2; 8 nucleotides agree with TRBD1. CDR3 length equals 15 residues. Per the germline V gene, CDR1 is DFQATT and CDR2 is SNEGSKA (reference sequence). The CDR3 spells CRVPERGQAPYGNTF. Written as DNA, the CDR3 is TGCAGGGTGCCAGAAAGGGGACAGGCACCCTATGGCAACACCTTC.

This clonotype was observed a handful of times. CDR3: CASSAGSGSWETQYF. CDR3 in DNA: TGTGCCAGCAGCGCAGGTAGCGGGAGCTGGGAGACCCAGTACTTC. This chain links TRBV7-2 with TRBJ2-5; 9 bases align to TRBD2. This CDR3 has 15 residues. Germline CDR1 reads SGHTA; CDR2 reads FQGNSA. Germline trimming cut 5 bases from V and 5 bases from J; bases unmatched to any gene: 9.

This clonotype has a count of ten or more. The J gene is TRBJ2-5, the V gene TRBV6-6; no firm D call. This CDR3 is built from 13 residues. V dropped 2 bases and J dropped 2 bases, with 6 bases sitting between them. CDR1 is MNHNY and CDR2 is SVGAGI in the germline V gene (reference sequence). In DNA, the CDR3 is TGTGCCAGCAGTTACCCAGCTCAAGAGACCCAGTACTTC. It translates to CASSYPAQETQYF.

This clonotype was recorded many times. The gene calls are TRBV7-2 and TRBJ2-5; D not certain. The ends were cut back, 3 bases at V and 2 bases at J, with 7 bases in the middle. Germline lookup yields CDR1 SGHTA and CDR2 FQGNSA. The CDR3 sequence is 13 residues long. CDR3 residues: CASSFRVQETQYF. DNA for the CDR3: TGTGCCAGCAGCTTTCGCGTACAAGAGACCCAGTACTTC.

This clonotype was seen a handful of times. CDR3 sequence: CASRDTTSGETQYF. The CDR3 nucleotides read TGTGCCAGCAGAGACACAACTTCGGGGGAGACCCAGTACTTC. This chain connects TRBV6-1 to TRBJ2-5; maybe TRBD2 (5 bases). The CDR3 spans 14 residues. Per the germline V gene, CDR1 is MNHNS and CDR2 is SASEGT. V was pared by 6 bases and J by 5 bases, with 16 bases between.

The chain employs TRBV29-1 and TRBJ1-2, with 8 bases lining up with TRBD1. The CDR3 runs 15 residues. The V gene end was trimmed by 1 base and the J gene end by 6 bases; junction bases not matched to a gene: 10. Germline lookup yields CDR1 SQVTM and CDR2 ANQGSEA. The CDR3 coding sequence is TGCAGCGTTGAAGGAAGGCCCGGACAGGGAGATGGCTACACCTTC. Translated: CSVEGRPGQGDGYTF.

A remark on this clonotype: Compared with germline, one end of the junction differs, possibly owing to a read error. The chain couples TRBV5-6 to TRBJ1-2; 7 nucleotides align to TRBD1. From germline, CDR1 is SGHDT and CDR2 YYEEEE. There are 14 residues in the CDR3. The CDR3 DNA reads as TGTGCCAGCGGCTTGTTTCCAGGGGGCTATGGCTACACCTTC. It yields the protein CASGLFPGGYGYTF.

This clonotype was seen only a few times. V usage is TRBV29-1 and J usage is TRBJ2-1; TRBD2 might be the D (6 bases). With the DNA end fitting TRBJ2-7 better, the J assignment may be wrong. The CDR3 spans 15 residues. Germline V gene data show CDR1 as SQVTM and CDR2 as ANQGSEA. The CDR3 sequence: CSVVRGASSYNEQYF. The CDR3 DNA reads TGCAGCGTTGTTCGCGGGGCAAGCTCCTACAATGAGCAGTACTTC.

V gene TRBV6-2 or TRBV6-3 combines with J gene TRBJ2-7, with D possibly matching TRBD1 (5 bases). V was clipped by 8 bases and J by 8 bases, with 13 bases between them. The CDR3 has 11 amino acids. CDR1 is MNHEY, CDR2 SVGEGT, per germline. CDR3 in DNA: TGTGCCAGCGCGTCACAGGAGAAGCAGTACTTC. Residues: CASASQEKQYF.

The J gene is TRBJ2-7, the V gene TRBV5-1; 13 nucleotides agree with TRBD2. Germline-derived CDR1 and CDR2 are SGHRS and YFSETQ. J lost 5 bases, V lost 3 bases, and 2 bases had no gene match. The CDR3 consists of 14 residues. In DNA form, the CDR3 reads TGCGCCAGCAGCTGGACTAGCGGGAGCGACGAGCAGTACTTC. The encoded protein is CASSWTSGSDEQYF.

The chain joins TRBV4-2 to TRBJ2-7; TRBD1 aligns across 7 bases. Unmatched junction bases numbered 9, after V lost 0 bases and J lost 4 bases. The CDR3 consists of 16 residues. Germline V gene sequence: CDR1 LGHNA, CDR2 YNFKEQ. The CDR3 region has the DNA TGTGCCAGCAGCCAAGATATAGGACAGGACCTATACGAGCAGTACTTC. Protein: CASSQDIGQDLYEQYF.